The clone carrying this TCR beta chain occurred a few times. Its cognate antigen is unknown. This record belongs to a study of shared clonotypes between healthy human individuals. Findings and caveats of the study: Non-shared clonotypes displayed generation probabilities falling below those of clonotypes present in all four donors.

Germline V gives CDR1 ENHRY, CDR2 SYGVKD. The CDR3 contains 11 residues. The ends were cut back, 4 bases at V and 2 bases at J, with 0 bases in the middle. This was a deep-level run. Over several immunoSEQ plates, each subset's genomic DNA was distributed in even portions. The method was immunoSEQ multiplex PCR; TCRdb's version includes in-frame clones alone and lacks a portion of them. Among some 240,000 clones, under 80% were seen once, and the ten largest hold more than 9.5%. This TCR was sampled from a man aged 25-45 years in good health. The chain has TRBV10-3 and TRBJ2-1; D gene unclear. The specimen sequenced was memory CD4+ T cells sorted from blood. Subset defined: CD45RA-negative fraction. The CDR3 protein is CAISAYNEQFF. The CDR3 nucleotides are TGTGCCATCAGTGCCTACAATGAGCAGTTCTTC.